One and the same sample provided the 20 T cell receptor beta chains below, sequenced in a study of shared clonotypes between healthy human individuals. Profiling relied on immunoSEQ multiplex PCR, and the TCRdb table lists in-frame clones only, not all of them. The sample contains roughly 96,000 clones, over 40% of which appear only once. The sequenced material came from PBMCs. These receptors all come from a woman aged 35 to 49 in good health. Some clones in this sample may be carry-over from other donors' samples.

This clone has ten or more counts. This same CDR3 is encoded by further DNA sequences in the sample. The chain recombines TRBV5-1 with TRBJ1-1; no clear D. Germline V gene data show CDR1 as SGHRS and CDR2 as YFSETQ. The CDR3 contains 13 residues. V lost 2 bases and J lost 0, with 5 bases in between. Here the CDR3 reads CASSLELNTEAFF. CDR3 nucleotides: TGCGCCAGCAGCTTAGAGTTGAACACTGAAGCTTTCTTT.

The CDR3 loop is CASSRGTDYTDTQYF. CDR3 nucleotide sequence: TGTGCCAGCAGCCGAGGGACAGACTACACAGATACGCAGTATTTT. The chain recombines TRBV4-2 with TRBJ2-3; 7 bases are a match to TRBD1. CDR1 and CDR2 (germline): LGHNA, YNFKEQ. The CDR3 extends over 15 amino acids. J was trimmed by 2 bases and V by 4 bases; bases with no gene match: 6.

Of note for this clone: This sequence may be a read error, since a much larger clone differs from it by one base. The chain carries TRBV7-8 and TRBJ2-3; D not certain. Trimming left V 0 bases short and J 2 bases short, with 3 bases between. Germline V gene lookup returns CDR1 SGHVS and CDR2 FQNEAQ. The CDR3 spans 13 residues. CDR3 sequence: CASSLAVTDTQYF. In nucleotides, the CDR3 is TGTGCCAGCAGCTTAGCGGTCACAGATACGCAGTATTTT. Drawing the rest from reference TRBV7-8 and TRBJ2-3, the complete variable domain is GAGVSQSPRYKVAKRGQDVALRCDPISGHVSLFWYQQALGQGPEFLTYFQNEAQLDKSGLPSDRFFAERPEGSVSTLKIQRTQQEDSAVYLCASSLAVTDTQYFGPGTRLTVL.

Many counts were recorded for this clone. V usage is TRBV7-9 and J usage is TRBJ2-6; 9 nucleotides agree with TRBD2. With V trimmed by 1 base and J by 9 bases, 4 bases remained unmatched. This CDR3 is 15 amino acids long. CDR1 is SEHNR, CDR2 FQNEAQ, per germline (reference sequence). The CDR3 coding sequence is TGTGCCAGCAGCTTAGTGACTAGCGGTAACAACGTCCTGACTTTC. This gives the protein CASSLVTSGNNVLTF.

At least ten counts were recorded for this clone. The chain links TRBV5-1 to TRBJ2-5; D may be TRBD2 (6 bases). Germline V CDR1 and CDR2: SGHRS, YFSETQ. The V end was cut by 0 bases, the J end by 1 base, with 13 bases between. The CDR3 is made up of 16 amino acids. CDR3 in amino acids: CASSLGDFIRQETQYF. The CDR3 nucleotides read TGCGCCAGCAGCTTGGGGGACTTTATTCGCCAAGAGACCCAGTACTTC.

This clone showed up just once. The chain links TRBV5-1 to TRBJ2-2; D is uncertain. CDR1 and CDR2 (germline): SGHRS, YFSETQ. The CDR3 length is 10 residues. Trimming left V 2 bases short and J 8 bases short, with 1 base between. This CDR3 is CASSLGELFF. The CDR3 DNA reads as TGCGCCAGCAGCTTAGGGGAGCTGTTTTTT.

V usage is TRBV5-1 and J usage is TRBJ1-6, with D possibly TRBD1 on 6 matching bases. The CDR3 is made up of 12 amino acids. The V and J ends lost 0 bases and 12 bases respectively, with 7 bases between them. Germline CDR1 is SGHRS and CDR2 is YFSETQ. CDR3 DNA sequence: TGCGCCAGCAGCTTGGAAGGGGGACCCCTCCACTTT. This sequence encodes CASSLEGGPLHF.

This clone has just one count. A far larger clone lies a single base away; this is likely a read error. CDR3 DNA sequence: TGTGCCAGCAGCCTTGGGGTCGGAGACTCCCCGCAGTACTTC. It is translated as CASSLGVGDSPQYF. The chain links TRBV7-8 to TRBJ2-7; D call uncertain. Germline-derived CDR1 and CDR2 are SGHVS and FQNEAQ. The CDR3 contains 14 residues. V lost 5 bases, J lost 9 bases, and 20 bases lay in between. The whole variable domain, filled in from reference TRBV7-8 and TRBJ2-7, reads GAGVSQSPRYKVAKRGQDVALRCDPISGHVSLFWYQQALGQGPEFLTYFQNEAQLDKSGLPSDRFFAERPEGSVSTLKIQRTQQEDSAVYLCASSLGVGDSPQYFGPGTRLTVT.

This clone was detected once. The rearrangement joins TRBV20-1 to TRBJ2-7; D is possibly TRBD2 (5 bases). Germline CDR1 reads DFQATT; CDR2 reads SNEGSKA (reference sequence). There are 11 residues in the CDR3. Trimming took off 4 bases at V and 4 bases at J, with 8 bases between the two ends. The CDR3 nucleotides read TGCAGTGCTAAGGAGGCTTACGAGCAGTACTTC. It encodes CSAKEAYEQYF.

The table lists this clone with many counts. J is TRBJ2-7 and V is TRBV7-8, with 9 bases matching TRBD1. Trimming took 6 bases from V and 2 from J; bases not matched to a gene: 8. CDR3 length: 15 residues. From germline, CDR1 is SGHVS and CDR2 FQNEAQ. The CDR3 DNA is TGTGCCAGCAGGGCCGGGACAGGGACTACCTACGAGCAGTACTTC. Translation: CASRAGTGTTYEQYF.

About this clone itself: A much more abundant neighbour one base away suggests this may be a read error. J is TRBJ2-7 and V is TRBV5-1, with 9 bases that match TRBD2. From germline, CDR1 is SGHRS and CDR2 YFSETQ. The CDR3 runs 15 residues. The CDR3 nucleotides read TGCGCCAGCGGCTTGGGGGCGGGAGGGCCGGGTGAGCAGTACTTC. As protein: CASGLGAGGPGEQYF.

The V call is TRBV7-9, the J call TRBJ2-7, with D perhaps TRBD2 (5 bases). Trimming left V 6 bases short and J 5 bases short, with 14 bases between. This CDR3 is built from 13 residues. Per the germline V gene, CDR1 is SEHNR and CDR2 is FQNEAQ (reference sequence). CDR3 region: CASRGMAGDEQYF. CDR3 in DNA: TGTGCCAGCAGGGGCATGGCCGGGGACGAGCAGTACTTC.

The J gene is TRBJ2-5, the V gene TRBV7-9, with D unclear. The DNA matches TRBJ2-7 better at its end, which makes the J call doubtful. CDR1 is SEHNR, CDR2 FQNEAQ, per germline (reference sequence). CDR3 length equals 14 residues. The CDR3 is CASRRIPSGYEQYF. The CDR3 nucleotides are TGTGCCAGCAGAAGGATTCCGTCGGGCTACGAGCAGTACTTC.

The V and J genes are TRBV30 and TRBJ2-7; D may be TRBD2 (6 bases). V lost 4 bases and J lost 7, with 14 bases in between. CDR3 length: 12 residues. Germline-derived CDR1 and CDR2 are GTSNPN and SVGIG (reference sequence). The DNA for the CDR3 is TGTGCCTGGACGCGGGGTGGGGAAGAGCAGTACTTC. Protein: CAWTRGGEEQYF.

The chain carries TRBV19 and TRBJ2-5; D gene uncertain. The V end lost 3 bases, the J end lost 0 bases, and 5 bases lay between the germline ends. The germline V gene has CDR1 LNHDA and CDR2 SQIVND (reference sequence). This CDR3 is 13 amino acids long. CDR3 DNA: TGTGCCAGTAGTATTGGCAACCAAGAGACCCAGTACTTC. Residues: CASSIGNQETQYF.

This clone appeared a few times. This chain joins TRBV28 and TRBJ2-7; D gene unclear. Per germline, CDR1 MDHEN and CDR2 SYDVKM. The CDR3 is 15 amino acids. The V and J ends lost 6 bases and 4 bases respectively, with 19 bases between them. The CDR3 nucleotides read TGTGCCAGCAGGGACCGGCAAAGGGCTATTTACGAGCAGTACTTC. Translated, it gives CASRDRQRAIYEQYF.

This clone came up once. This chain uses TRBV7-2 with TRBJ2-7; D gene uncertain. The CDR3 has 13 residues. Germline V gives CDR1 SGHTA, CDR2 FQGNSA. V lost 6 bases and J 12 bases, leaving 21 bases between the germline ends. The CDR3 DNA follows: TGTGCCAGCAGTCCAAACACCGACTGGGTCTCGTACTTC. As protein: CASSPNTDWVSYF.

The chain combines TRBV18 with TRBJ2-7; D ambiguous. V was trimmed by 2 bases and J by 5 bases, leaving 4 bases between them. The germline V gene has CDR1 KGHSH and CDR2 LQKENI. This CDR3 is 11 amino acids long. CDR3 in DNA: TGTGCCAGCTCACCAACCGACGAGCAGTACTTC. As protein: CASSPTDEQYF.

This clone has a count of ten or more. V is TRBV28 and J is TRBJ1-5; D possibly corresponds to TRBD1 (6 bases). V dropped 5 bases and J dropped 0 bases, with 23 bases sitting between them. Germline V gene lookup returns CDR1 MDHEN and CDR2 SYDVKM. CDR3 length: 19 residues. The CDR3 nucleotides are TGTGCCAGCAGTCCCCCCAGTCCCGGGACAATCTATAGCAATCAGCCCCAGCATTTT. Protein product: CASSPPSPGTIYSNQPQHF.

Concerning this clone itself: One end of the junction varies from germline; a read error may be responsible. CDR3 sequence (DNA): TGTGCTAGCAGCCAGGACAGGGGAGAGACCCAGTACTTC. Its protein product is CASSQDRGETQYF. V and J are TRBV7-7 and TRBJ2-5; 9 bases align to TRBD1. This CDR3 contains 13 residues. Per the germline V gene, CDR1 is SSHAT and CDR2 is FNYEAQ (reference sequence). Using reference TRBV7-7 and TRBJ2-5 for the parts outside the CDR3, the full variable domain is GAGVSQSPRYKVTKRGQDVTLRCDPISSHATLYWYQQALGQGPEFLTYFNYEAQPDKSGLPSDRFSAERPEGSISTLTIQRTEQRDSAMYRCASSQDRGETQYFGPGTRLLVL.